This entry is about one T cell receptor (beta chain). Its antigen remains unknown. The data derive from a study of beta chain features in type 1 diabetes. Background on the study: Cell yields, gender and age were comparable in patients and healthy donors.

Germline loops: CDR1 MGHRA, CDR2 YSYEKL. V was pared by 1 base and J by 0 bases, with 4 bases of the junction left unmatched. This CDR3 has 16 residues. What was sequenced were expressed TCRB transcripts, since all of the isolated RNA had been reverse transcribed. Here immunoSEQ multiplex PCR was the method, and the copy in TCRdb shows in-frame clones only, minus some. The table includes roughly 280,000 clones, 24% detected once. Study findings and constraints: PCR may have favored shorter templates equally in patients and controls. Across all four CD4+ subsets, people with type 1 diabetes showed modestly shorter TCRB CDR3s.

V and J are TRBV4-1 and TRBJ1-1; 8 positions agree with TRBD1. This clonotype was sampled from a woman aged 25 to 39 with type 1 diabetes. Sequenced sample: naive CD4+ T cells from blood. For the CDR3, the DNA is TGCGCCAGCAGCCAAGCCCGGACAGGGTTGAACACTGAAGCTTTCTTT. Its translation is CASSQARTGLNTEAFF.